What follows describes a single T cell receptor (beta chain). It was with random hexamers that about 0.45 to 1 ug RNA was reverse transcribed. Across 54 Vbeta and 13 Jbeta, immunoSEQ multiplex PCR amplified TCR beta CDR3. One entry per CDR3 protein results from TCRdb running MiXCR on the immunoSEQ multiplex PCR reads. The sample has 110,000 or so distinct CDR3 sequences, more than 85% seen once. V was cut by 5 bases and J by 2 bases, with 13 bases left in between. The CDR3 is made up of 14 amino acids. Per germline, CDR1 LGHDT and CDR2 YNNKEL (reference sequence). The sample is drawn from a study of CD8 T cells in Susac syndrome. Sequencing of TCR beta was performed on blood CD8+ T cells and on blood CD4+ T cells. The multiple sclerosis controls were treatment-naive patients affected by stable or active relapsing-remitting disease. Negative isolation was used for CD8+ and CD4+ T cells and FACS enrichment for TEMRA cells.

V usage is TRBV3-1 and J usage is TRBJ2-7, with D possibly being TRBD1 (6 bases). The TCR originated in a human donor with multiple sclerosis. Sequenced input: CD4+ T cells from PBMCs. The CDR3 reads CASSEQGYTYEQYF. The CDR3 DNA reads TGTGCCAGCAGCGAACAGGGATATACCTACGAGCAGTACTTC.